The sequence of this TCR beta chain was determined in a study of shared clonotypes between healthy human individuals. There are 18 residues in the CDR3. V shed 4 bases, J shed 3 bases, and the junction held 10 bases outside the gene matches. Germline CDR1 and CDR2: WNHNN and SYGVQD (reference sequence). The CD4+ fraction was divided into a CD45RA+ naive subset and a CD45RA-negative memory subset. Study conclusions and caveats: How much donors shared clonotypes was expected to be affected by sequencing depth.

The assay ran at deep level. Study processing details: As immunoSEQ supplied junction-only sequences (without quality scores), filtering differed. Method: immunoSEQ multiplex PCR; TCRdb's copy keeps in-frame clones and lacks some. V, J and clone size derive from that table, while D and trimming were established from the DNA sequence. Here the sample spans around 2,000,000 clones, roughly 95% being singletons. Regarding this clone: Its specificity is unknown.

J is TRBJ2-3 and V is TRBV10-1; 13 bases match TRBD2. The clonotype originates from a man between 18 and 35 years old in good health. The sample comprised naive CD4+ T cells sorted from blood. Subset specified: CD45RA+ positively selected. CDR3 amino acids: CASSGLTPGLAGTDTQYF. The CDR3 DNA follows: TGCGCCAGCAGTGGATTAACCCCGGGACTAGCGGGAACAGATACGCAGTATTTT.